These 13 T cell receptor beta chains were sequenced from one sample in a study of blood T cell repertoires in COVID-19. Assay used: immunoSEQ multiplex PCR; TCRdb lists only in-frame clones, some missing. The sample consists of about 250,000 clones, about nine tenths of them appearing once. Sequencing was carried out using PBMCs or T cells enriched from blood (not recorded which). The receptors originated from a man in his forties who had recovered from COVID-19.

This clone was seen just once. Here the CDR3 reads CAWSQRRDYNEQFF. The CDR3 DNA reads as TGTGCCTGGAGTCAGCGGAGAGACTACAATGAGCAGTTCTTC. The chain has TRBV30 and TRBJ2-1; possible D gene TRBD2, 5 bases. CDR3 size: 14 residues. The V gene lost 2 bases and the J gene lost 3 bases, with 11 bases spanning the gap. Germline V gene data show CDR1 as GTSNPN and CDR2 as SVGIG (reference sequence). Looking up the rest from reference TRBV30 and TRBJ2-1 gives the full variable domain: SQTIHQWPATLVQPVGSPLSLECTVEGTSNPNLYWYRQAAGRGLQLLFYSVGIGQISSEVPQNLSASRPQDRQFILSSKKLLLSDSGFYLCAWSQRRDYNEQFFGPGTRLTVL.

The CDR3 DNA sequence: TGTGCCTGGCAGGGTAACAATCAGCCCCAGCATTTT. Its protein product is CAWQGNNQPQHF. The chain couples TRBV30 to TRBJ1-5, with D perhaps TRBD1 (5 bases). The length of the CDR3 is 12 residues. The V end was cut by 5 bases, the J end by 3 bases, with 8 bases between. Germline CDR1 and CDR2: GTSNPN and SVGIG (reference sequence).

The rearrangement uses TRBV28 and TRBJ1-2; a weak D match, TRBD1 (6 bases). Germline V gene data show CDR1 as MDHEN and CDR2 as SYDVKM. The V end lost 5 bases, the J end lost 1 base, and 11 bases lay between the germline ends. CDR3 length: 14 amino acids. In DNA, the CDR3 is TGTGCCAGCAGTCGGACAGTTATTAACTATGGCTACACCTTC. It codes for CASSRTVINYGYTF.

The rearrangement uses TRBV6-2 or TRBV6-3 and TRBJ2-2; possible D gene TRBD2, 6 bases. This CDR3 contains 15 residues. Germline V gene lookup returns CDR1 MNHEY and CDR2 SVGEGT. Trimming cost V 4 bases and J 4 bases, with 13 bases left between them. The CDR3 spells CASSSVGRSTGELFF. The CDR3 bases are TGTGCCAGCAGTTCGGTGGGGAGGAGCACCGGGGAGCTGTTTTTT.

The V and J genes are TRBV7-2 and TRBJ2-1; D not certain. CDR3 length: 14 amino acids. Trimming took 7 bases from V and 1 from J, leaving 11 bases between them. In germline, CDR1 is SGHTA, CDR2 FQGNSA. The CDR3 region is CASTLEISYNEQFF. The CDR3, as DNA: TGTGCCAGCACCCTAGAGATATCCTACAATGAGCAGTTCTTC.

V and J are TRBV6-6 and TRBJ1-5; D gene uncertain. The V and J ends lost 6 bases and 1 base respectively, with 10 bases between them. Per the germline V gene, CDR1 is MNHNY and CDR2 is SVGAGI (reference sequence). This CDR3 has 14 amino acids. DNA for the CDR3: TGTGCCAGCAGCCCCGGACTGAGCAATCAGCCCCAGCATTTT. Translation gives CASSPGLSNQPQHF.

This rearrangement joins TRBV7-2 to TRBJ2-7, with 11 bases identical to TRBD2. V gave up 3 bases and J gave up 1 base; unmatched junction bases: 8. Germline lookup yields CDR1 SGHTA and CDR2 FQGNSA. CDR3 size: 17 residues. The CDR3 reads CASSFPIGTSGSYEQYF. CDR3 sequence (DNA): TGTGCCAGCAGCTTTCCCATTGGGACTAGCGGATCCTACGAGCAGTACTTC.

The V call is TRBV5-1, the J call TRBJ2-1, with D maybe TRBD1 (6 bases). In germline, CDR1 is SGHRS, CDR2 YFSETQ. This CDR3 is 12 amino acids long. V lost 6 bases, J lost 3 bases, and 7 bases lay in between. CDR3 in DNA: TGCGCCAGCACAGGGGACTACAATGAGCAGTTCTTC. Translation: CASTGDYNEQFF.

Worth noting for this clone: Because it lacks the conserved phenylalanine or tryptophan at the end, this CDR3 is likely a read error. Because the CDR3's place on the DNA is in doubt, the DNA is left out and the CDR3 is given as listed by TCRdb. The J gene is TRBJ1-2, the V gene TRBV20-1. Inclusive of both ends, the CDR3 amounts to 11 amino acids. The germline V gene encodes CDR1 DFQATT and CDR2 SNEGSKA (reference sequence). The CDR3 reads CSARAQAAGLL.

V and J are TRBV5-1 and TRBJ1-1; 9 positions match TRBD1. The CDR3 consists of 13 residues. The V gene end was trimmed by 5 bases and the J gene end by 5 bases; junction bases not matched to a gene: 4. The germline V gene has CDR1 SGHRS and CDR2 YFSETQ. CDR3 coding DNA: TGCGCCAGCAGTTCACAGGGGGCAACTGAAGCTTTCTTT. It codes for CASSSQGATEAFF.

The rearrangement uses TRBV3-1 (or the pseudogene TRBV3-2) and TRBJ2-3; D remains unclear. Germline V lookup: CDR1 LGHDT, CDR2 YNNKEL (reference sequence). Trimming cost V 1 base and J 4 bases, with 6 bases left between them. This CDR3 has 13 amino acids. The CDR3 is CASSQGESDTQYF. The CDR3 region has the DNA TGTGCCAGCAGCCAAGGAGAGTCAGATACGCAGTATTTT.

The chain joins TRBV29-1 to TRBJ2-1; D is possibly TRBD1 (5 bases). Trimming took off 7 bases at V and 8 bases at J, with 18 bases between the two ends. Germline V gene lookup returns CDR1 SQVTM and CDR2 ANQGSEA. The CDR3 has 13 residues. The CDR3 region is CSGAGILLHEQFF. In DNA form, the CDR3 reads TGCAGCGGCGCAGGGATCTTACTTCATGAGCAGTTCTTC.

This chain uses TRBV9 with TRBJ1-2; D is unresolved. The germline V gene has CDR1 SGDLS and CDR2 YYNGEE. V lost 3 bases and J 2 bases, leaving 5 bases between the germline ends. The CDR3 loop spans 12 amino acids. CDR3 in amino acids: CASSGENYGYTF. The CDR3 DNA reads as TGTGCCAGCAGCGGAGAGAACTATGGCTACACCTTC.